A selection of T cell receptor beta chains follows, all from one sample in a study of shared clonotypes between healthy human individuals. Assay used: immunoSEQ multiplex PCR; TCRdb lists only in-frame clones, some missing. The sample has more than 1 million clones, 78% seen once. Source material: memory CD4+ T cells from PBMCs. All receptors derive from a man younger than 35 in good health. Some clones in this sample may be carry-over from other donors' samples. Each CDR3 is given with its conserved first and last residue. A D gene is named only where the DNA matches it firmly. The size of a clone is reported for some rows only, either as once, few or many, or as a class for expanded clones.

TRBD2	.	TRBV7-3	TRBJ2-3	TGTGCCAGCAGCTTTACCGCGGGAGGGCCCACAGATACGCAGTATTTT	CASSFTAGGPTDTQYF
.	.	TRBV2	TRBJ2-1	TGTGCCAGCAGTGAGAGAATTGGGCAGTTCTTC	CASSERIGQFF
.	once	TRBV2	TRBJ1-2	TGTGCCAACCCACAGGAAGGGCATGGCTACACCTTC	CANPQEGHGYTF
.	.	TRBV16	TRBJ2-7	TGTGCCAGCAGCCGCGGGGACTTCTCCTACGAGCAGTACTTC	CASSRGDFSYEQYF
TRBD1	.	TRBV7-9	TRBJ2-3	TGTGCCAGCAGCTTAGCGTGGGACAGACTCACAGATACGCAGTATTTT	CASSLAWDRLTDTQYF
.	.	TRBV28	TRBJ1-1	TGTGCCAGCAGATTTACTTCACAGAACACTGAAGCTTTCTTT	CASRFTSQNTEAFF
TRBD2	.	TRBV5-1	TRBJ2-7	TGCGCCAGCAGCGTTAGCGGGAGTATGCGCAGCTCCTACGAGCAGTACTTC	CASSVSGSMRSSYEQYF
.	.	TRBV28	TRBJ2-7	TGTGCCAGCAGTCCATCTAGCGCCCCCTACGAGCAGTACTTC	CASSPSSAPYEQYF
.	.	TRBV30	TRBJ2-7	TGTGCCCTGGGGGATTTTGGCTACGAGCAGTACTTC	CALGDFGYEQYF
TRBD2	few	TRBV11-2	TRBJ2-5	TGTGCCAGCAGCTCGAGAGCGGGAGTCCCCGAGACCCAGTACTTC	CASSSRAGVPETQYF